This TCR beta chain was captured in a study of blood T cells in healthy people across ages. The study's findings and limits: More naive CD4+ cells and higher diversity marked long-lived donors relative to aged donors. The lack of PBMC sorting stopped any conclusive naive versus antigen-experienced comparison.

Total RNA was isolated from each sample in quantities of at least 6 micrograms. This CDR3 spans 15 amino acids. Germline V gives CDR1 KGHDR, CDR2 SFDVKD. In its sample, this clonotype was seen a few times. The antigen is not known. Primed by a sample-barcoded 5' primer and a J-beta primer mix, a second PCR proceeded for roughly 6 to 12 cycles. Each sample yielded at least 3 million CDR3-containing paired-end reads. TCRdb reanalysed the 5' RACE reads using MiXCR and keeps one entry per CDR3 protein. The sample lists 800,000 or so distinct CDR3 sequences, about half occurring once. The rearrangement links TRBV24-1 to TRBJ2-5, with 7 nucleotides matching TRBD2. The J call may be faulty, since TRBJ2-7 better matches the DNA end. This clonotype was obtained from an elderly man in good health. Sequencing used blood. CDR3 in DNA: TGTGCCACCAGTGGCGCTAGCGGCGGCCTGGGCGAGCAGTACTTC. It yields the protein CATSGASGGLGEQYF.